Sequencing of this T cell receptor beta chain was carried out in a study of regulatory T cells in long-lasting Graves disease (dated by TCRdb to about 2021). In the study overall: Newly diagnosed Graves' disease patients had taken antithyroid drugs for less than 3 months. TCR sequencing covered some 13 persistent and approximately 20 newly diagnosed Graves' disease patients, about 35 samples in total. Persistent Graves' disease patients were compared with newly diagnosed Graves' disease patients by peripheral blood TCR sequencing and RNA sequencing. The study was registered as a clinical trial and conducted in China.

Trimming takes 1 base from V and 1 base from J, and the germline ends sit 13 bases apart. Taken from cysteine to phenylalanine, the CDR3 has 16 residues. The entry retains the CDR3 DNA only, 48 bases that are in frame from base 1. On the study overall, not on this receptor specifically: Sequencing and analysis were restricted to the TCR beta chain. Only peripheral blood was studied, because thyroid tissue, the primary lesion, was inaccessible. Preferential use of TRBV28, TRBJ1-2 and TRBJ2-5 was observed in persistent disease, whereas TRBV20-1 and TRBJ2-1 were favored in newly diagnosed disease. Patients with persistent disease shared more public clonotypes (approximately 2,500) than newly diagnosed patients did (nearly 1,000). Compared with newly diagnosed patients, persistent Graves' disease patients had lower TCR Shannon entropy and fewer highly expanded clones, which suggests clonal expansion. The small sample size was acknowledged by the authors as a limitation that may reduce accuracy.

Library creation used multiplex PCR. Sequencing was carried out with an Illumina HiSeq 4000. TCR beta libraries were built with iRepertoire HTBI primers and Arm-PCR amplification of CDR3 regions. PCR products were gel purified before sequencing. In the authors' own workflow: Across samples, roughly 60 TRBV and 12 to 15 TRBJ segments were identified and used for gene usage analysis of CDR3 amino acid clonotypes. COPE and FqMerger were used to merge the filtered high-quality paired reads into contigs. BLAST was used to align contigs to IMGT TRBV, TRBD and TRBJ reference genes, with CDR3 defined following IMGT. Highly expanded clones were defined as clonotypes with a frequency above 0.1%. Shannon entropy served as the measure of repertoire diversity, while the Gini coefficient captured V-J evenness. A clonotype found in more than one individual was treated as public. TCRdb's own reprocessing of the public reads used fastp at Q25 and MiXCR and kept productive beta chains. Every entry covers one CDR3 protein and lists the most common genes and DNA from its rows. The V and J calls come from TCRdb's annotation, not from the publication. The sample table holds roughly 520,000 distinct CDR3 sequences, of which 12% were seen once. The top ten clones comprise 7.5% to 9% of the sample.

This clonotype was detected ten times or more. No cognate antigen has been identified for it. Within one base of it there is no much larger clone, and no base qualities were kept. This sample's time point label indicates: newly diagnosed GD, antithyroid drugs for less than 3 months. RNA was extracted from PBMCs in TRIzol for both TCR sequencing and RNA sequencing. The diagnosis of Graves' disease followed American Thyroid Association guidelines. The patients came from an endocrinology department in Xi'an, China. From each patient, about 8.9 milliliters of peripheral blood was collected into an EDTA anticoagulant tube. Ficoll Paque Plus density gradient separation was used to isolate PBMCs, and no further T cell sorting was performed. RNA quality was checked with an Agilent 2100 Bioanalyzer and agarose gel, and concentration with a NanoDrop 2000. The sample was also linked to a second study, of T cells in Graves' hyperthyroidism and ophthalmopathy. The second paper states: Stable Graves' hyperthyroidism was defined as no progression to ophthalmopathy during 18 months of follow-up. Hyperthyroidism patients were aged 18 to 65 years and newly diagnosed, with disease duration of less than 2 months. Patients with uncontrolled infections, other autoimmune diseases, pregnancy or lactation were excluded. Diagnoses relied on clinical symptoms, serum thyroxine and TRAb, thyroid ultrasound and orbital computed tomography. The TCR CDR3 was subjected to a first round of RT-PCR using the HTBI primer set and the Qiagen OneStep RT-PCR kit. Blood samples also contained most of the expanded thyroid clonotypes (frequency above 0.001), which suggests that blood repertoires may reflect thyroid immune responses. In cross-validation, a model built on a 13 V-J signature told ophthalmopathy apart from stable hyperthyroidism with 87.88% sensitivity and approximately 84% specificity, and in testing the same model reached 80%/75%. In validation, the model predicted progression to ophthalmopathy a median of roughly 6.5 months before onset, with about 70% sensitivity and roughly 72% specificity. A discovery cohort of fewer than 110 patients, roughly 45 with Graves' ophthalmopathy and about 58 with stable Graves' hyperthyroidism, was used to find distinguishing TCR V-J signatures. Whether ophthalmopathy could be predicted prospectively was tested in an independent validation cohort made up of 18 to 20 hyperthyroidism patients plus 17 patients who later progressed to ophthalmopathy. For training and testing, the approximately 97 patients in the discovery cohort were randomly divided in a 7:3 ratio. Thyroid tissue and blood T-cell repertoires from six Graves' hyperthyroidism patients were also compared in the study. After blood sampling, hyperthyroidism patients were treated with methimazole at a starting dose of 30 mg daily, and ophthalmopathy patients were treated with high-dose intravenous methylprednisolone. The libraries were constructed in a second round of multiplex PCR and then size-selected and purified. Libraries were sequenced paired-end with 100 bp reads on an Illumina HiSeq2000. SOAPnuke was used to process the raw data, with reads discarded if the reads contained adapters or uncalled bases, had a mean Phred below 15, or lacked an exact constant-primer or identifier match. COPE v1.2.5 was used to merge high-quality paired reads, and clonotypes were defined as unique nucleotide sequences. MiTCR v1.1 was used to align the clonotypes against IMGT TRBV, TRBD and TRBJ reference segments. The analysis was restricted to V-J combinations with a frequency above 0.0001, which together covered 99.2% of the repertoires. A TCS score was defined as the ratio of F50 (clonal expansion) to E x V (chaos), with BLOSUM62-based TCRdist applied between CDR3 peptides within each V-J. Welch's t-statistics and random forest reduced roughly 540 V-J features to fewer than 15, which were used in a naive Bayes classifier (R e1071). Sample size was not statistically predetermined, and investigators were not blinded to group allocation. TCR Vbeta CDR3 sequencing of 120 to 150 peripheral blood samples (43 ophthalmopathy, around 80 hyperthyroidism and approximately 17 progressor patients) is reported in the paper.

The V and J segments used are TRBV12-3 or TRBV12-4 and TRBJ2-5; the D gene is possibly TRBD2, with 6 bases matching. Here the sequenced sample was peripheral blood mononuclear cells (PBMCs), taken at new diagnosis, from a patient treated with antithyroid drugs. The origin of this receptor is a woman aged 25 to 39 with Graves disease. Donor details come from another sample of the same person, matched by shared clones. The base sequence is TGTGCCAGCAGTTTAGGGGGAGGCCTAGCCCAAGAGACCCAGTACTTC. Its product reads: CASSLGGGLAQETQYF.